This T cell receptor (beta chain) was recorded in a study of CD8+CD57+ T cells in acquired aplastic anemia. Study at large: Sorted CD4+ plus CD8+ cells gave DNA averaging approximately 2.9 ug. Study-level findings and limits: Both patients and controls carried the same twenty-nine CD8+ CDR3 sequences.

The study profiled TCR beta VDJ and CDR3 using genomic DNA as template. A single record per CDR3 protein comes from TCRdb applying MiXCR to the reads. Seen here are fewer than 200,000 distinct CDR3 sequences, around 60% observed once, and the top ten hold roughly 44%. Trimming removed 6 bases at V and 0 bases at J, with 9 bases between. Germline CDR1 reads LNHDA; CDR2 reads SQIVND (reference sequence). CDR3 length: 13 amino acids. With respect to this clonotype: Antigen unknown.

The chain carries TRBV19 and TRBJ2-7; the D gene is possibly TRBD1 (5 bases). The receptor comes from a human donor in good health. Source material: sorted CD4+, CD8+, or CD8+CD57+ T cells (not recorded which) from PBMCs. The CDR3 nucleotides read TGTGCCAGTAGACCGACAGCCTCCTACGAGCAGTACTTC. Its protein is CASRPTASYEQYF. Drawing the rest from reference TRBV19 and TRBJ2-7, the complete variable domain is DGGITQSPKYLFRKEGQNVTLSCEQNLNHDAMYWYRQDPGQGLRLIYYSQIVNDFQKGDIAEGYSVSREKKESFPLTVTSAQKNPTAFYLCASRPTASYEQYFGPGTRLTVT.